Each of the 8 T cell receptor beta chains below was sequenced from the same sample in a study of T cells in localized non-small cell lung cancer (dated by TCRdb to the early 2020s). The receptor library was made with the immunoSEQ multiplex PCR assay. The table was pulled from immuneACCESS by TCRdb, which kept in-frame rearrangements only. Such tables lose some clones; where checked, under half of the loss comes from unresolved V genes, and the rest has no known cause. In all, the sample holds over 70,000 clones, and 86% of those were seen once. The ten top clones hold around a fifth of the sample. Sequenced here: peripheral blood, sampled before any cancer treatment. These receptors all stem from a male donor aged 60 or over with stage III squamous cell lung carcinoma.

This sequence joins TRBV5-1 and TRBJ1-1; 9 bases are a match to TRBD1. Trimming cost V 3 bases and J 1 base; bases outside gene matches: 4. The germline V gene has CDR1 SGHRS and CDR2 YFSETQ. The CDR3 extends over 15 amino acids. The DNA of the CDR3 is TGCGCCAGCAGCTCGCTACAGGGGGCGAACACTGAAGCTTTCTTT. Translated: CASSSLQGANTEAFF.

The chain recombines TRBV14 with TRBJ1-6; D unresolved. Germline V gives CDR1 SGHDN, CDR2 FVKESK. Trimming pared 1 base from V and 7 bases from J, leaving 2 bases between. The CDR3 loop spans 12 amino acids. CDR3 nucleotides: TGTGCCAGCAGCCAAGTAAATTCACCCCTCCACTTT. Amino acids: CASSQVNSPLHF.

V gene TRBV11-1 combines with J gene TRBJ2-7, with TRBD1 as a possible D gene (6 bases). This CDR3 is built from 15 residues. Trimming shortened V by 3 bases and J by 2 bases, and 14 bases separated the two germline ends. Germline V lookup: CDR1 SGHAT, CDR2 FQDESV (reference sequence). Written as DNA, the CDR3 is TGTGCCAGCAGCTTGAGGACAGCCGGCACCTACGAGCAGTACTTC. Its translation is CASSLRTAGTYEQYF.

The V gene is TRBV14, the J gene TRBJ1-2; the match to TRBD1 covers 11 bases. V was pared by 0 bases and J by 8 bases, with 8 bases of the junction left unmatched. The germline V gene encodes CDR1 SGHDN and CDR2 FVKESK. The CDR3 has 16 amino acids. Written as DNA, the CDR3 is TGTGCCAGCAGCCAAGACCTGGGACAGGGGGTTGAAGGCTACACCTTC. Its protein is CASSQDLGQGVEGYTF. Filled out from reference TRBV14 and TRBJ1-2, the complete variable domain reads EAGVTQFPSHSVIEKGQTVTLRCDPISGHDNLYWYRRVMGKEIKFLLHFVKESKQDESGMPNNRFLAERTGGTYSTLKVQPAELEDSGVYFCASSQDLGQGVEGYTFGSGTRLTVV.

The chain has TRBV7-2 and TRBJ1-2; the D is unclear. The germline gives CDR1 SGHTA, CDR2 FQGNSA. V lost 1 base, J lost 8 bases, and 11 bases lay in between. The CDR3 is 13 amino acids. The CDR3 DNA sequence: TGTGCCAGCAGCTTAGTACGGCAAGAAGGCTACACCTTC. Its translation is CASSLVRQEGYTF.

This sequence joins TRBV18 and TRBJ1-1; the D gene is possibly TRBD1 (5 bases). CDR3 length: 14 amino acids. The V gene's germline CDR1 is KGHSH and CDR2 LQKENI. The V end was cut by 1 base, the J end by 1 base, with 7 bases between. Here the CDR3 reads CASSPLGENTEAFF. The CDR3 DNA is TGTGCCAGCTCACCACTAGGGGAGAACACTGAAGCTTTCTTT.

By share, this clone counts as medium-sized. For the CDR3, the DNA is TGTGCCAGCAGCTTATACGGTCAGGGGGTCACTGAAGCTTTCTTT. This codes for CASSLYGQGVTEAFF. V and J are TRBV11-2 and TRBJ1-1; 7 positions match TRBD1. V was pared by 2 bases and J by 4 bases, with 7 bases of the junction left unmatched. The CDR3 spans 15 residues. CDR1 and CDR2 from the germline V gene are SGHAT and FQNNGV.

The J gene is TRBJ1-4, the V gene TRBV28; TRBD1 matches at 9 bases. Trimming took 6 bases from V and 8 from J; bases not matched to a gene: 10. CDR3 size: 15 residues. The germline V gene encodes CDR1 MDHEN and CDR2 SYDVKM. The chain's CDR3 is CASSFPSGTGEKLFF. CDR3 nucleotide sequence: TGTGCCAGCAGCTTCCCCTCCGGGACAGGGGAAAAACTGTTTTTT. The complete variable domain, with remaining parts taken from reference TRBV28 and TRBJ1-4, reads DVKVTQSSRYLVKRTGEKVFLECVQDMDHENMFWYRQDPGLGLRLIYFSYDVKMKEKGDIPEGYSVSREKKERFSLILESASTNQTSMYLCASSFPSGTGEKLFFGSGTQLSVL.